What follows are 16 T cell receptor beta chains derived from one specimen sequenced in a study of regulatory T cells in long-lasting Graves disease. Arm-PCR of CDR3 regions and iRepertoire HTBI primers were the basis on which TCR beta libraries were built. TCRdb re-analysed the multiplex PCR reads in MiXCR, keeping a single row per CDR3 protein. The table shows roughly 440,000 distinct CDR3 sequences, with about 17% occurring only once. The time point denotes: newly diagnosed GD, antithyroid drugs for less than 3 months. Isolated PBMC RNA provided the starting material for the TCR library. This sample also appeared in a second study, on T cells in Graves' hyperthyroidism and ophthalmopathy.

The material sequenced was peripheral blood mononuclear cells (PBMCs), taken at new diagnosis, from a patient treated with antithyroid drugs. Receptors were obtained from a woman between 18 and 29 years old with Graves disease.

This clonotype was seen at least ten times. V gene TRBV6-1 combines with J gene TRBJ2-1; 11 bases align to TRBD2. Germline-derived CDR1 and CDR2 are MNHNS and SASEGT. V was pared by 6 bases and J by 16 bases, with 17 bases of the junction left unmatched. CDR3 size: 15 residues. CDR3 sequence: CASRTSGLAERGFFF. The DNA for the CDR3 is TGTGCCAGCAGAACCTCGGGACTAGCGGAGAGGGGCTTTTTCTTC.

The chain links TRBV19 to TRBJ1-6, with 9 bases identical to TRBD1. This CDR3 region has 15 residues. The J segment lost 6 bases and the V segment lost 4 bases, leaving 4 bases of the junction unmatched. Germline V lookup: CDR1 LNHDA, CDR2 SQIVND (reference sequence). CDR3 residues: CASSTTTGGNSPLHF. CDR3 bases: TGTGCCAGTAGTACCACGACAGGGGGTAATTCACCCCTCCACTTT.

This clonotype was recorded a few times. This chain links TRBV28 with TRBJ2-1; a possible D gene is TRBD1 (5 bases). The CDR3 totals 14 residues. Trimming pared 2 bases from V and 8 bases from J, leaving 13 bases between. Germline CDR1 MDHEN, CDR2 SYDVKM. In nucleotides, the CDR3 is TGTGCCAGCAGTTTAGGCAGGGTTATTGATGAGCAGTTCTTC. Encoded protein: CASSLGRVIDEQFF.

The chain employs TRBV4-2 and TRBJ2-1, with TRBD2 matching 8 bases. The CDR3 runs to 15 residues. Trimming cost V 4 bases and J 1 base; bases outside gene matches: 3. Germline V lookup: CDR1 LGHNA, CDR2 YNFKEQ. CDR3 in DNA: TGTGCCAGCAGCCTGCGGGAGGAGTCCTACAATGAGCAGTTCTTC. This gives the protein CASSLREESYNEQFF.

This clonotype was recorded many times. This chain links TRBV7-9 with TRBJ2-3; 12 nucleotides align to TRBD1. V was pared by 5 bases and J by 0 bases, with 21 bases of the junction left unmatched. This CDR3 is built from 22 residues. Germline V gene data show CDR1 as SEHNR and CDR2 as FQNEAQ (reference sequence). As DNA, the CDR3 is TGTGCCAGCAGCAGCGGGACAGGGGGCGCTCTGCGGGAGGGCCTTAGCACAGATACGCAGTATTTT. Protein product: CASSSGTGGALREGLSTDTQYF. Full variable domain (missing parts from reference TRBV7-9 and TRBJ2-3): DTGVSQNPRHKITKRGQNVTFRCDPISEHNRLYWYRQTLGQGPEFLTYFQNEAQLEKSRLLSDRFSAERPKGSFSTLEIQRTEQGDSAMYLCASSSGTGGALREGLSTDTQYFGPGTRLTVL.

This clonotype was seen ten or more times. The chain carries TRBV24-1 and TRBJ2-5; 10 nucleotides align to TRBD2. J was trimmed by 5 bases and V by 2 bases; bases with no gene match: 13. The CDR3 runs 18 residues. Germline loops: CDR1 KGHDR, CDR2 SFDVKD. The CDR3 nucleotides read TGTGCCACCAGTGATTCCCTCATAGCGGGAGGTGCCCTGGAGACCCAGTACTTC. Amino acid sequence: CATSDSLIAGGALETQYF.

This clonotype was observed at least ten times. The V and J genes are TRBV12-3 or TRBV12-4 and TRBJ1-1, with TRBD1 matching 7 bases. J was trimmed by 4 bases and V by 6 bases; bases with no gene match: 8. The CDR3 covers 14 residues. The DNA of the CDR3 is TGTGCCAGCAGCCTGGGCAGGGGGAGCACTGAAGCTTTCTTT. As protein: CASSLGRGSTEAFF.

The chain recombines TRBV20-1 with TRBJ2-1; 7 nucleotides line up with TRBD2. In germline, CDR1 is DFQATT, CDR2 SNEGSKA (reference sequence). CDR3 length: 17 residues. Losses at the gene ends were 0 bases for V and 4 bases for J; bases not matched to a gene: 12. The CDR3 coding sequence is TGCAGTGCTAGAGATTTTGCTTCCGGGACTATTTACAATGAGCAGTTCTTC. This encodes CSARDFASGTIYNEQFF.

Remarks on this clonotype: A much more abundant neighbour one base away suggests this may be a read error. This chain connects TRBV7-9 to TRBJ2-7; 7 positions agree with TRBD2. With V trimmed by 6 bases and J by 6 bases, 2 bases remained unmatched. The CDR3 covers 11 residues. Per germline, CDR1 SEHNR and CDR2 FQNEAQ (reference sequence). CDR3 coding DNA: TGTGCCAGCAGGGGGGGGTTCGAGCAGTACTTC. Its translation: CASRGGFEQYF.

This clonotype appeared many times. The chain has TRBV2 and TRBJ2-3, with D hard to call. Trimming shortened V by 5 bases and J by 10 bases, and 13 bases separated the two germline ends. This CDR3 contains 12 residues. Germline CDR1 and CDR2: SNHLY and FYNNEI. The CDR3 sequence is CASSWSYDPQYF. DNA of the CDR3: TGTGCCAGCAGTTGGTCTTATGATCCGCAGTATTTT.

This clonotype came up many times. The rearrangement uses TRBV20-1 and TRBJ2-1; D possibly uses TRBD1 or TRBD2 (5 bases each). Germline values: CDR1 DFQATT, CDR2 SNEGSKA (reference sequence). V lost 3 bases, J lost 4 bases, and 13 bases lay in between. CDR3 size: 14 residues. This CDR3 is CSASTGLNYNEQFF. CDR3 bases: TGCAGTGCTAGTACGGGGCTAAATTACAATGAGCAGTTCTTC.

This clonotype showed up many times. CDR3 bases: TGTGCCAGCAGCCCTACAGGGGGTTTGAACACTGAAGCTTTCTTT. Amino acid sequence: CASSPTGGLNTEAFF. The chain has TRBV28 and TRBJ1-1; 8 nucleotides align to TRBD1. The CDR3 has 15 residues. Per germline, CDR1 MDHEN and CDR2 SYDVKM. V trimming: 6 bases; J trimming: 0 bases; junction bases outside the gene matches: 6.

This clonotype was seen at least ten times. The CDR3 spells CASSLGLAGVNTQYF. The CDR3 DNA is TGTGCCAGCAGCCTGGGACTAGCGGGAGTGAATACGCAGTATTTT. The V and J genes are TRBV13 and TRBJ2-3; 14 nucleotides align to TRBD2. CDR1 is PRHDT, CDR2 FYEKMQ, per germline (reference sequence). The CDR3 runs 15 residues. Trimming cost V 5 bases and J 7 bases; bases outside gene matches: 5.

The gene calls are TRBV9 and TRBJ1-1; D is ambiguous. The V and J ends lost 4 bases and 4 bases respectively, with 14 bases between them. The germline gives CDR1 SGDLS, CDR2 YYNGEE. The CDR3 consists of 14 residues. The CDR3 DNA is TGTGCCAGCAGCCCCCGTGCGGGGTCCACTGAAGCTTTCTTT. It yields the protein CASSPRAGSTEAFF.

This clonotype was picked up a small number of times. The chain is built from TRBV6-1 and TRBJ1-1, with 10 bases fitting TRBD1. Germline V lookup: CDR1 MNHNS, CDR2 SASEGT. This CDR3 comprises 15 residues. Trimming at V came to 6 bases and at J to 0 bases, leaving 4 bases not matched to a gene. In DNA, the CDR3 is TGTGCCAGCAGCTCGGACAGGGGGATGAACACTGAAGCTTTCTTT. This translates into CASSSDRGMNTEAFF.

This clonotype has just a few counts. The junction departs from the called germline gene at one end, perhaps through a read error. V gene TRBV7-7 combines with J gene TRBJ2-7; D gene uncertain. This CDR3 has 19 residues. Germline V gives CDR1 SSHAT, CDR2 FNYEAQ (reference sequence). The DNA of the CDR3 is TGTGCTAGCAGCTCCGCGCGGCGTATTCGGAACCCTGGGTCCTACGAGCAGTACTTC. This translates into CASSSARRIRNPGSYEQYF.